Listed below are T cell receptor beta chains from one sample, sequenced in a study of T cells in Graves' hyperthyroidism and ophthalmopathy. TCRdb re-analysed the multiplex PCR reads in MiXCR, keeping a single row per CDR3 protein. This table holds some 270,000 distinct CDR3 sequences, roughly 13% found once. Sequencing used blood. The receptors come from a woman in her thirties or forties with Graves' hyperthyroidism. CDR3s include the opening cysteine and the closing phenylalanine or tryptophan. Fields, in order: J gene, clone size, D gene, V gene, CDR3 protein, CDR3 DNA. D genes are given only for firm matches. Clone size is stated in some rows and not others, as once, few, many or a class when expanded.

>TRBJ2-3|many|TRBD2|TRBV4-2
CASSQETSGLPNTQYF
TGTGCCAGCAGCCAGGAAACTAGCGGCCTTCCTAATACGCAGTATTTT
>TRBJ2-2|many|TRBD2|TRBV6-5
CASSYSVREGSPGELFF
TGTGCCAGCAGTTACTCGGTGCGGGAGGGCTCCCCCGGGGAGCTGTTTTTT
>TRBJ2-7|many|TRBD1|TRBV5-1
CASSDGTGLYEQYF
TGCGCCAGCAGTGACGGGACAGGGCTTTACGAGCAGTACTTC
>TRBJ2-1|many|NA|TRBV12-3/TRBV12-4
CASRLTGDYEQFF
TGTGCCAGCAGATTAACAGGTGACTATGAGCAGTTCTTC
>TRBJ2-1|NA|TRBD1|TRBV20-1
CSARTGYYNEQFF
TGCAGTGCTAGGACAGGGTACTACAATGAGCAGTTCTTC
>TRBJ2-1|many|TRBD2|TRBV27
CASSFPGGDEQFF
TGTGCCAGCAGTTTCCCGGGGGGGGATGAGCAGTTCTTC
>TRBJ2-3|NA|TRBD2|TRBV3-1
CASSQASGTADTQYF
TGTGCCAGCAGCCAAGCTAGCGGGACGGCAGATACGCAGTATTTT
>TRBJ2-1|many|TRBD2|TRBV7-3
CASSLGAAGGYNEQFF
TGTGCCAGCAGCTTAGGAGCTGCGGGGGGATACAATGAGCAGTTCTTC
>TRBJ1-3|many|NA|TRBV3-1
CASSQTHSRNTIYF
TGTGCCAGCAGCCAAACACACAGTAGAAACACCATATATTTT
>TRBJ1-1|many|NA|TRBV5-6
CASSLATAYMNTEAFF
TGTGCCAGCAGCTTGGCGACAGCGTACATGAACACTGAAGCTTTCTTT
>TRBJ1-5|many|NA|TRBV12-3/TRBV12-4
CASSLAPWGANQPQHF
TGTGCCAGCAGTTTAGCGCCGTGGGGAGCAAATCAGCCCCAGCATTTT
>TRBJ2-5|many|TRBD2|TRBV2
CASSELAGGQETQYF
TGTGCCAGCAGTGAACTAGCGGGAGGGCAAGAGACCCAGTACTTC
>TRBJ1-4|many|TRBD1|TRBV24-1
CATSTGQGGEKLFF
TGTGCCACCAGTACTGGACAGGGAGGAGAAAAACTGTTTTTT
>TRBJ2-5|many|TRBD2|TRBV10-3
CATKGGLAGRETQYF
TGTGCCACCAAAGGTGGACTAGCGGGAAGAGAGACCCAGTACTTC
>TRBJ1-2|few|NA|TRBV20-1
CSARGASRGRKDGYTF
TGCAGTGCTAGAGGGGCGTCGCGAGGGAGGAAGGATGGCTACACCTTC
>TRBJ1-5|many|TRBD1|TRBV28
CASSWDRGQQPQHF
TGTGCCAGCAGTTGGGACAGGGGGCAACAGCCCCAGCATTTT
>TRBJ1-4|NA|TRBD1|TRBV19
CASSPTPGQGRANEKLFF
TGTGCCAGTAGCCCCACTCCCGGACAGGGCAGAGCTAATGAAAAACTGTTTTTT
>TRBJ1-2|many|TRBD1|TRBV2
CASSRTGEGGYTF
TGTGCCAGCAGCAGGACAGGGGAGGGGGGCTACACCTTC
>TRBJ2-2|NA|NA|TRBV2
CASSERVANTGELFF
TGTGCCAGCAGTGAGCGAGTAGCGAACACCGGGGAGCTGTTTTTT
>TRBJ1-1|many|NA|TRBV5-1
CASGRAGMNTEAFF
TGCGCCAGCGGTCGGGCAGGGATGAACACTGAAGCTTTCTTT
>TRBJ2-7|NA|TRBD2|TRBV5-1
CASSPGLAGGRYEQYF
TGCGCCAGCAGCCCGGGACTAGCGGGAGGGCGGTACGAGCAGTACTTC
>TRBJ1-2|few|TRBD1|TRBV4-2
CASSQTGTGRIYGYTF
TGTGCCAGCAGCCAAACAGGGACAGGGAGAATCTATGGCTACACCTTC